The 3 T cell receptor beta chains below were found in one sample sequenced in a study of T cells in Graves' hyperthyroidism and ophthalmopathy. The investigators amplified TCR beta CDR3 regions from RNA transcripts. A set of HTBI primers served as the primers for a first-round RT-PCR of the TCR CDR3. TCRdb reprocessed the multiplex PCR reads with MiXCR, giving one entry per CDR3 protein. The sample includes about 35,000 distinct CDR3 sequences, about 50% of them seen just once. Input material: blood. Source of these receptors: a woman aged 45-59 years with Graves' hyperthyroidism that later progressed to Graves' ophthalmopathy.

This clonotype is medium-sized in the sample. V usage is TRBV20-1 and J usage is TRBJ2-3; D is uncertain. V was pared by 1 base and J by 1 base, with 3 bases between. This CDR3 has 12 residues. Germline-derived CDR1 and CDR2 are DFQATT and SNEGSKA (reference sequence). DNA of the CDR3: TGCAGTGCTAGAGCACGCACAGATACGCAGTATTTT. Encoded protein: CSARARTDTQYF.

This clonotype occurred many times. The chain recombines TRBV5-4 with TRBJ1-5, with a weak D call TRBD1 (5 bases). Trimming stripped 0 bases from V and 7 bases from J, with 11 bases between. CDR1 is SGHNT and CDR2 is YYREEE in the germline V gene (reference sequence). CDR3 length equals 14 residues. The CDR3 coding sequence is TGTGCCAGCAGCTTGGAGGGGTTAGGGCAGCCCCAGCATTTT. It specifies CASSLEGLGQPQHF.

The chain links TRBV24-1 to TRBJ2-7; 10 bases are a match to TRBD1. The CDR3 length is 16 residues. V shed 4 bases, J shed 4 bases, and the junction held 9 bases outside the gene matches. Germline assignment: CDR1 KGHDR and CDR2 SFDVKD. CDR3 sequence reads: CATSDRDRGLQYEQYF. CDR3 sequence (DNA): TGTGCCACCAGTGACCGGGACAGGGGTCTCCAATACGAGCAGTACTTC.